These T cell receptor beta chains were read from a single sample in a study of blood T cell repertoires in COVID-19. Profiling relied on immunoSEQ multiplex PCR, and the TCRdb table lists in-frame clones only, not all of them. The table shows about 30,000 clones, with almost 90% occurring only once. The sequenced sample was peripheral blood. All receptors come from a human donor in a cohort sampled during active COVID-19. Both conserved end residues are part of each CDR3. The D gene is left open where the match is weak. Expanded clones get a size class; other rows say once, few or many, or leave the size out.

TRBJ2-3 | TRBV20-1 | NA | NA | CSAQGGDTQYF | TGCAGTGCTCAAGGGGGAGATACGCAGTATTTT
TRBJ2-1 | TRBV10-3 | NA | TRBD2 | CAISDPGGVSGAYYNEQFF | TGTGCCATCAGTGACCCCGGGGGGGTGAGCGGGGCCTACTACAATGAGCAGTTCTTC
TRBJ2-7 | TRBV4-1 | NA | NA | CASSLGSVEEQYF | TGCGCCAGCAGCTTGGGGAGCGTGGAAGAGCAGTACTTC
TRBJ1-3 | TRBV24-1 | NA | NA | CATRALCPSGNTIYF | TGTGCCACCAGGGCCCTTTGCCCGTCTGGAAACACCATATATTTT
TRBJ1-2 | TRBV10-2 | NA | NA | CASSEGRYYGYTF | TGCGCCAGCAGTGAGGGCAGGTACTATGGCTACACCTTC
TRBJ1-1 | TRBV10-3 | NA | TRBD1 | CAISLQGLNTEAFF | TGTGCCATCAGTCTACAGGGGTTGAACACTGAAGCTTTCTTT
TRBJ1-2 | TRBV29-1 | NA | TRBD1 | CSVGGQGAGNYGYTF | TGCAGCGTTGGGGGACAGGGGGCTGGTAACTATGGCTACACCTTC
TRBJ2-3 | TRBV7-8 | once | TRBD1 | CASSLTGTGPADTQYF | TGTGCCAGCAGCCTGACAGGGACAGGGCCGGCAGATACGCAGTATTTT
TRBJ2-7 | TRBV6-5 | once | NA | CASSNNYEQYF | TGTGCCAGCAGCAACAACTACGAGCAGTACTTC
TRBJ1-1 | TRBV30 | NA | NA | CAWSPIDSLNTEAFF | TGTGCCTGGAGTCCAATCGACAGTTTGAACACTGAAGCTTTCTTT
TRBJ1-5 | TRBV6-4 | NA | TRBD1 | CASSGGTASNQPQHF | TGTGCCAGCAGTGGAGGGACAGCCAGCAATCAGCCCCAGCATTTT
TRBJ1-1 | TRBV5-1 | NA | TRBD1 | CASSYNRGSTEAFF | TGCGCCAGCAGCTATAACAGGGGCAGCACTGAAGCTTTCTTT
TRBJ2-7 | TRBV6-5 | NA | TRBD1 | CASSYSWDRVYEQYF | TGTGCCAGCAGTTACTCGTGGGACAGGGTGTACGAGCAGTACTTC
TRBJ2-2 | TRBV10-2 | few | TRBD2 | CASLAGANTGELFF | TGCGCCTCCTTAGCGGGGGCCAACACCGGGGAGCTGTTTTTT
TRBJ2-1 | TRBV14 | NA | TRBD2 | CASSPVRGGPQDRGATMQFF | TGTGCCAGCAGCCCCGTTCGCGGGGGGCCTCAAGATAGGGGGGCCACGATGCAGTTCTTC
TRBJ1-2 | TRBV9 | NA | NA | CASSVDGASYGYTF | TGTGCCAGCAGCGTAGACGGAGCCAGCTATGGCTACACCTTC
TRBJ1-5 | TRBV5-4 | NA | TRBD1 | CASSHGQGSNQPQHF | TGTGCCAGCAGCCATGGACAGGGCAGCAATCAGCCCCAGCATTTT
TRBJ2-1 | TRBV5-1 | once | NA | CASSPRGANEQFF | TGCGCCAGCAGCCCGCGGGGAGCCAATGAGCAGTTCTTC
TRBJ2-5 | TRBV6-2/TRBV6-3 | few | NA | CASSLGGSGTQYF | TGTGCCAGCAGCCTGGGAGGAAGCGGGACCCAGTACTTC
TRBJ2-1 | TRBV2 | NA | TRBD1 | CASSDRGFKAEQFF | TGTGCCAGCAGTGACAGGGGGTTTAAGGCTGAGCAGTTCTTC
TRBJ1-6 | TRBV30 | NA | TRBD1 | CAWRPLRTGNISPLHF | TGTGCCTGGAGGCCACTTCGGACAGGAAATATTTCACCCCTCCACTTT
TRBJ2-5 | TRBV11-3 | NA | TRBD1 | CASSLVPGQGIPQETQYF | TGTGCCAGCAGCTTAGTTCCGGGACAGGGAATCCCCCAAGAGACCCAGTACTTC
TRBJ2-3 | TRBV21-1 | once | NA | CASKAPLTLAGGPTDTQYF | TGTGCCAGCAAGGCCCCCCTGACGTTAGCGGGGGGGCCGACAGATACGCAGTATTTT
TRBJ1-6 | TRBV19 | NA | NA | CASSFGQSSSPLHF | TGTGCCAGTAGTTTTGGGCAGAGTAGTTCACCCCTCCACTTT
TRBJ1-4 | TRBV29-1 | NA | NA | CSALAGTNEKLFF | TGCAGCGCCCTGGCAGGGACTAATGAAAAACTGTTTTTT
TRBJ2-1 | TRBV10-3 | NA | TRBD1 | CAISEGQQNEQFF | TGTGCCATCAGCGAGGGACAGCAAAATGAGCAGTTCTTC
TRBJ2-7 | TRBV29-1 | NA | NA | CSVAGLGSYEQYF | TGCAGCGTTGCGGGTTTGGGCTCCTACGAGCAGTACTTC
TRBJ2-5 | TRBV7-9 | few | NA | CASSFGGYQETQYF | TGTGCCAGCAGCTTCGGCGGGTACCAAGAGACCCAGTACTTC
TRBJ1-5 | TRBV2 | few | NA | CASSEVEGKRANQPQHF | TGTGCCAGCAGTGAAGTGGAGGGCAAACGGGCTAATCAGCCCCAGCATTTT
TRBJ2-1 | TRBV20-1 | NA | NA | CSASLGGAGREQFF | TGCAGTGCTAGTTTGGGCGGGGCTGGGCGTGAGCAGTTCTTC
TRBJ2-1 | TRBV12-3/TRBV12-4 | once | NA | CASSPETRGQFF | TGTGCCAGCAGTCCCGAAACAAGGGGGCAGTTCTTC
TRBJ1-3 | TRBV15 | once | TRBD1 | CATSSWDRGPGNTIYF | TGTGCCACTTCGAGTTGGGACAGGGGTCCTGGAAACACCATATATTTT
TRBJ2-3 | TRBV11-2 | NA | TRBD1 | CASSLLGGGTDTQYF | TGTGCCAGCAGCTTACTAGGGGGCGGCACAGATACGCAGTATTTT
TRBJ2-3 | TRBV9 | NA | NA | CASSSSRRAGDTQYF | TGTGCCAGCAGCTCCTCCCGCCGCGCGGGGGATACGCAGTATTTT
TRBJ1-2 | TRBV5-1 | NA | NA | CASSLDGRYGYTF | TGCGCCAGCAGCTTGGATGGGCGCTATGGCTACACCTTC
TRBJ2-3 | TRBV7-6 | NA | NA | CASSLTGGDRDTQYF | TGTGCCAGCAGCTTAACAGGGGGGGACAGAGATACGCAGTATTTT
TRBJ2-7 | TRBV30 | NA | NA | CACSESSYEQYF | TGTGCCTGCAGCGAGAGTAGCTACGAGCAGTACTTC
TRBJ1-1 | TRBV11-1 | once | TRBD1 | CASSRDRGPNEAFF | TGTGCCAGCAGCAGGGACAGGGGGCCTAACGAAGCTTTCTTT
TRBJ1-6 | TRBV9 | NA | NA | CASSPPGAYNSPLHF | TGTGCCAGCAGCCCCCCAGGGGCGTATAATTCACCCCTCCACTTT
TRBJ1-4 | TRBV6-4 | NA | NA | CASSLGGSLSTNEKLFF | TGTGCCAGCAGCCTCGGGGGGTCCCTATCAACTAATGAAAAACTGTTTTTT
TRBJ2-7 | TRBV19 | NA | TRBD2 | CASSIGTSPYEQYF | TGTGCCAGTAGTATCGGGACTAGCCCCTACGAGCAGTACTTC
TRBJ1-6 | TRBV25-1 | NA | NA | CASSVDSGGSPLHF | TGTGCCAGCAGTGTGGACAGTGGTGGTTCACCCCTCCACTTT
TRBJ1-3 | TRBV15 | NA | NA | CATSREGLSLSRSGNTIYF | TGTGCCACCAGCAGAGAGGGACTGTCGCTCTCGCGCTCTGGAAACACCATATATTTT
TRBJ1-4 | TRBV7-9 | NA | TRBD1 | CASSTMGQGGDKLFF | TGTGCCAGCAGCACTATGGGACAGGGCGGCGATAAACTGTTTTTT
TRBJ1-2 | TRBV30 | NA | NA | CAWSATPREGGYTF | TGTGCCTGGAGCGCGACCCCCAGGGAAGGTGGCTACACCTTC